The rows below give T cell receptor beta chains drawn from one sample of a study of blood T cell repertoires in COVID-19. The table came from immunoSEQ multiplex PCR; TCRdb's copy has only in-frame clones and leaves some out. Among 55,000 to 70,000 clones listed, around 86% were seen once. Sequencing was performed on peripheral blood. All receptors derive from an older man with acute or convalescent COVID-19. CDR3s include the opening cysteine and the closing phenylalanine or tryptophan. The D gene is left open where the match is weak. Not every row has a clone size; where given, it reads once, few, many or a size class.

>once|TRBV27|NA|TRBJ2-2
CASSLTSLFANTGELFF
TGTGCCAGCAGTTTAACTTCCCTGTTCGCGAACACCGGGGAGCTGTTTTTT
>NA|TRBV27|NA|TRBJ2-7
CASGRRTTYEQYF
TGTGCCAGCGGGAGGCGGACGACCTACGAGCAGTACTTC
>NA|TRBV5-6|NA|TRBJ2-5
CASSLVGQKETQYF
TGTGCCAGCAGCTTGGTTGGACAGAAAGAGACCCAGTACTTC
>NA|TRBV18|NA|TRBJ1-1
CASSPVGEGEAFF
TGTGCCAGCTCACCAGTCGGGGAGGGAGAAGCTTTCTTT
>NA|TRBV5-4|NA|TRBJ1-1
CASSLDREAFF
TGTGCCAGCAGCTTGGACAGGGAAGCTTTCTTT
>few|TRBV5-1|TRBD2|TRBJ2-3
CASSTRTSGSTDTQYF
TGCGCCAGCAGCACGCGGACTAGCGGTAGCACAGATACGCAGTATTTT
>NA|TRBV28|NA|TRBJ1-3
CASSPAGRGSGNTIYF
TGTGCCAGCAGCCCGGCGGGCAGGGGTTCGGGAAACACCATATATTTT
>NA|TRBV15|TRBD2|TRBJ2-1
CATSRDRPGLAGVESYNEQFF
TGTGCCACCAGCAGAGACCGCCCGGGACTAGCGGGAGTAGAATCCTACAATGAGCAGTTCTTC
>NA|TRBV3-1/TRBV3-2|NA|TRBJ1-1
CASSPSMKYTEAFF
TGTGCCAGCAGCCCTAGTATGAAGTACACTGAAGCTTTCTTT
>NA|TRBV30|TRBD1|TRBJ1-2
CAWTTGAGYTF
TGTGCCTGGACGACAGGGGCTGGCTACACCTTC
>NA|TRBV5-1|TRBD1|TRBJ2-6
CASSPGQGESGANVLTF
TGCGCCAGCAGCCCGGGACAGGGGGAGTCTGGGGCCAACGTCCTGACTTTC
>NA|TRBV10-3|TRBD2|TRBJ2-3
CAISTSGSSGTDTQYF
TGTGCCATCAGTACTAGCGGGAGTTCAGGGACAGATACGCAGTATTTT
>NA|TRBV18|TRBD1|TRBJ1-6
CASSPGTDNSPLHF
TGTGCCAGCTCACCAGGGACAGATAATTCACCCCTCCACTTT
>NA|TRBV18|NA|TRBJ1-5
CASSNRQVIDQPQHF
TGTGCCAGCTCAAACCGACAGGTTATCGATCAGCCCCAGCATTTT
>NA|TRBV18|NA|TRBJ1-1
CASSPIEMNTEAFF
TGTGCCAGCTCACCGATCGAGATGAACACTGAAGCTTTCTTT
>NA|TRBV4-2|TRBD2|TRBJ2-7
CASSQGLATNEQYF
TGTGCCAGCAGCCAGGGACTAGCGACCAACGAGCAGTACTTC
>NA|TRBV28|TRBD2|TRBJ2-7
CASRPGSLADTYEQYF
TGTGCCAGCAGGCCCGGTTCACTAGCGGACACCTACGAGCAGTACTTC
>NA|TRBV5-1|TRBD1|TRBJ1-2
CASSVDRAANYGYTF
TGCGCCAGCAGCGTGGACAGGGCGGCTAACTATGGCTACACCTTC
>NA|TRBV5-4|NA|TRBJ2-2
CASSLSRVNTGELFF
TGTGCCAGCAGCCTGAGCAGGGTGAACACCGGGGAGCTGTTTTTT
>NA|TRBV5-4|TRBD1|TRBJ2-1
CASRGTGDNEQFF
TGTGCCAGCAGGGGGACAGGGGACAATGAGCAGTTCTTC
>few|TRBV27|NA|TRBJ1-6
CASRPWEGSWNSPLHF
TGTGCCAGCAGGCCCTGGGAGGGTTCCTGGAATTCACCCCTCCACTTT
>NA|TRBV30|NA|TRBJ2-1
CAWSPNRVNEQFF
TGTGCCTGGAGTCCGAACAGGGTCAATGAGCAGTTCTTC
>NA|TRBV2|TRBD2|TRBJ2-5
CASSTSGRGREETQYF
TGTGCCAGCAGCACTAGCGGGAGAGGCCGTGAGGAGACCCAGTACTTC
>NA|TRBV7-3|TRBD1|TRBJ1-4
CASSRTGTDGEKLFF
TGTGCCAGCAGCCGCACCGGGACAGATGGCGAAAAACTGTTTTTT
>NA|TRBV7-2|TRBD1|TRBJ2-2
CASSSRGTGTTGELFF
TGTGCCAGCAGCTCACGAGGGACAGGGACCACCGGGGAGCTGTTTTTT
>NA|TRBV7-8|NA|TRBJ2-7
CASSLLPVSYEQYF
TGTGCCAGCAGCTTATTGCCAGTCTCCTACGAGCAGTACTTC
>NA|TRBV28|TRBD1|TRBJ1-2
CASSSPTGGVSYGYTF
TGTGCCAGCAGTTCGCCTACAGGGGGCGTCAGCTATGGCTACACCTTC
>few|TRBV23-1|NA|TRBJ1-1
CASTLRTENTEAFF
TGCGCCAGCACGTTAAGAACAGAAAACACTGAAGCTTTCTTT
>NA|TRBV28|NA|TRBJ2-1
CASSLLSSEQFF
TGTGCCAGCAGTTTATTATCCAGTGAGCAGTTCTTC
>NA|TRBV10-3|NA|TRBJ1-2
CAIKYTGQGHGYTF
TGTGCCATCAAATATACGGGCCAGGGTCATGGCTACACCTTC
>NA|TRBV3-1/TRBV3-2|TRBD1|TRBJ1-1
CASRDRGIAGAEAFF
TGTGCCAGCAGGGACAGGGGGATAGCTGGGGCTGAAGCTTTCTTT
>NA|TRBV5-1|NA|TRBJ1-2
CASSPNSGDYGYTF
TGCGCCAGCAGCCCCAATTCGGGTGACTATGGCTACACCTTC
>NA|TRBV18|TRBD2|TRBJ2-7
CASSPQWTSGSRYEQYF
TGTGCCAGCTCACCGCAATGGACTAGCGGGAGTAGGTACGAGCAGTACTTC
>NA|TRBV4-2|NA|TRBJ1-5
CASSQDPVVGNQPQHF
TGTGCCAGCAGCCAAGATCCGGTGGTAGGCAATCAGCCCCAGCATTTT
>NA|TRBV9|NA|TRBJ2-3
CASSVAGSPNTDTQYF
TGTGCCAGCAGCGTAGCAGGCAGCCCTAACACAGATACGCAGTATTTT
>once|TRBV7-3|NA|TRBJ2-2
CASSLDIGELFF
TGTGCCAGCAGCCTCGACATTGGGGAGCTGTTTTTT
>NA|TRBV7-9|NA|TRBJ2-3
CASSPPGSTDTQYF
TGTGCCAGCAGCCCACCAGGCAGCACAGATACGCAGTATTTT
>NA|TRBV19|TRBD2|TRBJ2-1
CASSIGVSGKSYNEQFF
TGTGCCAGTAGTATTGGCGTTAGCGGGAAATCCTACAATGAGCAGTTCTTC
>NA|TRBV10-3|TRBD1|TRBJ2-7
CAISARQGDYEQYF
TGTGCCATCTCGGCAAGGCAGGGGGACTACGAGCAGTACTTC
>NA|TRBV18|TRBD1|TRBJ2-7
CASSPTGTGSYEQYF
TGTGCCAGCTCACCAACCGGGACAGGCTCCTACGAGCAGTACTTC
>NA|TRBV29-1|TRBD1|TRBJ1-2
CSVDDRGPESYGYTF
TGCAGCGTTGACGACAGGGGACCCGAAAGCTATGGCTACACCTTC
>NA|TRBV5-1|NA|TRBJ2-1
CASSLIDRDLNEQFF
TGCGCCAGCAGCTTGATTGACAGAGATCTGAATGAGCAGTTCTTC
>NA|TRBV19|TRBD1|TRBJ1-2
CASSSRTGFGIYGYTF
TGTGCCAGTAGTTCTCGGACAGGGTTCGGTATCTATGGCTACACCTTC
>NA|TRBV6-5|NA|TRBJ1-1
CASGSGRQEAGAFF
TGTGCCAGCGGTTCCGGGAGGCAGGAGGCAGGGGCTTTCTTT
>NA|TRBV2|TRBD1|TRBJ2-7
CASTRGDRGLYEQYF
TGTGCCAGCACCCGCGGGGACAGGGGGCTCTACGAGCAGTACTTC
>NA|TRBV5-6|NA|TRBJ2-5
CASSRDTQETQYF
TGTGCCAGCAGCAGGGACACCCAAGAGACCCAGTACTTC
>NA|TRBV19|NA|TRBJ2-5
CASSIDPQGSLTQYF
TGTGCCAGTAGTATAGATCCCCAGGGGTCCCTGACCCAGTACTTC
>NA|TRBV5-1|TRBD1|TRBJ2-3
CASSPGQETDTQYF
TGCGCCAGCAGCCCGGGACAGGAGACAGATACGCAGTATTTT
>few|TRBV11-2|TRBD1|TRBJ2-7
CAVHLKGTAPGQGSEQYF
TGTGCCGTGCACCTAAAGGGGACAGCCCCCGGACAAGGGTCCGAGCAGTACTTC
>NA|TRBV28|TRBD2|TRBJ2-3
CASELAGAPDTQYF
TGTGCCAGCGAACTAGCGGGAGCACCAGATACGCAGTATTTT
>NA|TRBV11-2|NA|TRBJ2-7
CASSSLTYEQYF
TGTGCCAGCAGCTCCTTAACCTACGAGCAGTACTTC
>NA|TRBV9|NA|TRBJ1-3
CASSVTPVISGNTIYF
TGTGCCAGCAGCGTCACCCCAGTTATCTCTGGAAACACCATATATTTT
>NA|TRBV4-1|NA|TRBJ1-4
CASSQDISRYTYEKLFF
TGCGCCAGCAGCCAAGATATTTCTCGATACACATATGAAAAACTGTTTTTT